This passage covers 26 T cell receptor beta chains from one sample sequenced in a study of cytomegalovirus exposure and HLA in healthy donors (dated by TCRdb to about 2017). Receptor libraries were prepared by the immunoSEQ multiplex PCR assay. A mixture of 60 forward primers for TCR Vbeta segments and 13 reverse primers for TCR Jbeta segments was used in the multiplex PCR. The clones in this table, taken by TCRdb from immuneACCESS, are in-frame only. Not every clone is retained; where verified, under half of the shortfall comes from an unresolved V gene, and the cause of the rest is unknown. The sample contains some 110,000 clones, about 76% of them found a single time. In total, the top ten clones hold under 15% of the sample. The sequencing input was PBMCs. These receptors came from a woman in her sixties or seventies in good health and CMV-seropositive.

V gene TRBV19 combines with J gene TRBJ1-2; D is possibly TRBD1 (6 bases). V was clipped by 3 bases and J by 7 bases, with 15 bases between them. CDR1 is LNHDA, CDR2 SQIVND, per germline (reference sequence). The CDR3 consists of 14 residues. Here the CDR3 reads CASSMYGARGGYTF. DNA for the CDR3: TGTGCCAGTAGTATGTACGGGGCCAGGGGTGGCTACACCTTC.

This chain links TRBV4-1 with TRBJ2-1, with D uncertain. The V end lost 2 bases, the J end lost 3 bases, and 8 bases lay between the germline ends. CDR1 and CDR2 from the germline V gene are MGHRA and YSYEKL. The CDR3 runs 14 residues. The CDR3 is CASSQTTNYNEQFF. CDR3 nucleotides: TGCGCCAGCAGCCAAACGACAAACTACAATGAGCAGTTCTTC.

The chain joins TRBV5-1 to TRBJ2-1, with a tentative D call TRBD1 (5 bases). The V end lost 5 bases, the J end lost 5 bases, and 17 bases lay between the germline ends. The CDR3 sequence is 15 residues long. In germline, CDR1 is SGHRS, CDR2 YFSETQ. CDR3 in amino acids: CASRSWTTANNEQFF. CDR3 in DNA: TGCGCCAGCAGAAGTTGGACAACAGCGAACAATGAGCAGTTCTTC.

This clone occurred once. The CDR3 region is CASSPTAAEPGEQFF. In DNA, the CDR3 is TGTGCCAGCAGCCCAACAGCGGCCGAGCCGGGTGAGCAGTTCTTC. The gene calls are TRBV5-4 and TRBJ2-1, with D perhaps TRBD2 (5 bases). Trimming cost V 4 bases and J 9 bases, with 20 bases left between them. The germline CDR1 and CDR2 sequences are SGHNT and YYREEE (reference sequence). CDR3 length equals 15 residues.

This chain uses TRBV7-2 with TRBJ2-1, with a possible D match to TRBD1 (6 bases). CDR1 SGHTA and CDR2 FQGNSA come from the germline V gene. Trimming shortened V by 5 bases and J by 7 bases, and 18 bases separated the two germline ends. This CDR3 is built from 15 residues. The CDR3 here is CASSAQGFMGNEQFF. CDR3 DNA: TGTGCCAGCAGCGCACAGGGTTTCATGGGGAATGAGCAGTTCTTC.

CDR3 sequence (DNA): TGTGCCAGCAGTTACCCAGGCAGAGCCGAGCAGTACTTC. This encodes CASSYPGRAEQYF. The V call is TRBV6-5, the J call TRBJ2-7; D unclear. Per the germline V gene, CDR1 is MNHEY and CDR2 is SVGAGI. The CDR3 extends over 13 amino acids. Trimming took off 2 bases at V and 6 bases at J, with 11 bases between the two ends.

The J gene is TRBJ1-2, the V gene TRBV5-5; 7 bases line up with TRBD1. The V segment lost 2 bases and the J segment 4 bases; nucleotides outside the gene matches: 2. Germline-derived CDR1 and CDR2 are SGHKS and YYEKEE (reference sequence). This CDR3 has 13 residues. CDR3 sequence: CASSFGDSYGYTF. The CDR3 DNA is TGTGCCAGCAGCTTTGGGGACAGCTATGGCTACACCTTC.

The table lists this clone with a few counts. The chain joins TRBV13 to TRBJ2-7, with a weak D call TRBD2 (6 bases). From germline, CDR1 is PRHDT and CDR2 FYEKMQ (reference sequence). The CDR3 totals 15 residues. The V end was cut by 3 bases, the J end by 1 base, with 13 bases between. The CDR3 sequence is CASSFGGIPSYEQYF. CDR3 in DNA: TGTGCCAGCAGCTTTGGCGGGATCCCTTCCTACGAGCAGTACTTC. Variable domain in full (rest from reference TRBV13 and TRBJ2-7): AAGVIQSPRHLIKEKRETATLKCYPIPRHDTVYWYQQGPGQDPQFLISFYEKMQSDKGSIPDRFSAQQFSDYHSELNMSSLELGDSALYFCASSFGGIPSYEQYFGPGTRLTVT.

This clone showed up just once. The chain carries TRBV4-2 and TRBJ1-4; unclear D gene. Between the trimmed V and J ends, which lost 0 bases and 5 bases, there was a span of 13 bases. The CDR3 loop spans 16 amino acids. Per the germline V gene, CDR1 is LGHNA and CDR2 is YNFKEQ. CDR3 in DNA: TGTGCCAGCAGCCAAGACTTCGACTCTCTGAATGAAAAACTGTTTTTT. It translates to CASSQDFDSLNEKLFF.

This clone has only one observation. The gene calls are TRBV5-6 and TRBJ2-7, with 11 bases aligning to TRBD2. The CDR3 runs 16 residues. Losses at the gene ends were 6 bases for V and 3 bases for J; bases not matched to a gene: 11. Germline values: CDR1 SGHDT, CDR2 YYEEEE. The CDR3 sequence is CASTWRPGLADYEQYF. For the CDR3, the DNA is TGTGCCAGCACCTGGCGACCGGGACTAGCGGACTACGAGCAGTACTTC.

The chain has TRBV7-9 and TRBJ2-7; 8 nucleotides align to TRBD1. The CDR3 totals 12 residues. Germline lookup yields CDR1 SEHNR and CDR2 FQNEAQ (reference sequence). V shed 5 bases and J 6 bases; nucleotides not matched to a gene: 3. DNA of the CDR3: TGTGCCAGCAGCGGACAGGGAGGCGAGCAGTACTTC. Protein: CASSGQGGEQYF.

This sequence joins TRBV11-2 and TRBJ2-3; 7 bases agree with TRBD2. Germline V gives CDR1 SGHAT, CDR2 FQNNGV. The CDR3 covers 15 residues. V shed 4 bases, J shed 2 bases, and the junction held 6 bases outside the gene matches. In DNA form, the CDR3 reads TGTGCCAGCAGCTCCACCGGGACTAACACAGATACGCAGTATTTT. Amino acid sequence: CASSSTGTNTDTQYF.

The chain is built from TRBV7-2 and TRBJ2-5, with D maybe TRBD1 (5 bases). V lost 5 bases to trimming and J lost 6 bases, with 22 bases between them. Per germline, CDR1 SGHTA and CDR2 FQGNSA. The CDR3 consists of 16 residues. The CDR3 DNA is TGTGCCAGCAGCCTAAGGACCATGGGGCTTTTGCAGACCCAGTACTTC. This encodes CASSLRTMGLLQTQYF. Variable domain in full (rest from reference TRBV7-2 and TRBJ2-5): GAGVSQSPSNKVTEKGKDVELRCDPISGHTALYWYRQSLGQGLEFLIYFQGNSAPDKSGLPSDRFSAERTGGSVSTLTIQRTQQEDSAVYLCASSLRTMGLLQTQYFGPGTRLLVL.

This chain joins TRBV12-5 and TRBJ1-6; D ambiguous. CDR3 size: 12 residues. Trimming shortened V by 6 bases and J by 5 bases, and 5 bases separated the two germline ends. The germline gives CDR1 LGHNT, CDR2 FRNRAP. DNA of the CDR3: TGTGCTAGTGGATTCAATAATTCACCCCTCCACTTT. It specifies CASGFNNSPLHF.

On this clone: The conserved phenylalanine or tryptophan normally closing the CDR3 is absent here, so this likely arose from a read error. The chain carries TRBV2 and TRBJ1-2; no clear D. Germline loops: CDR1 SNHLY, CDR2 FYNNEI. V gave up 1 base and J gave up 8 bases, with 2 bases separating them. The CDR3 length is 10 residues. The CDR3 DNA sequence: TGTGCCAGCAGTGAAGGGGGCTACACCCTC. Protein product: CASSEGGYTL.

The V gene is TRBV7-9, the J gene TRBJ1-4, with no clear D. The CDR3 runs 13 residues. Germline values: CDR1 SEHNR, CDR2 FQNEAQ (reference sequence). V shed 3 bases and J shed 10 bases, with 12 bases lying between them. The CDR3 sequence: CASSLSASGKLFF. The DNA for the CDR3 is TGTGCCAGCAGCTTGAGTGCTTCAGGAAAACTGTTTTTT.

The chain carries TRBV15 and TRBJ2-2; D uncertain. The CDR3 is made up of 13 amino acids. Germline V gene data show CDR1 as LNHNV and CDR2 as YYDKDF (reference sequence). V lost 9 bases and J 0 bases, leaving 8 bases between the germline ends. The CDR3 here is CATHRANTGELFF. For the CDR3, the DNA is TGTGCCACTCACCGGGCGAACACCGGGGAGCTGTTTTTT.

The chain uses TRBV5-1 and TRBJ2-7; 8 bases fit TRBD2. This CDR3 has 13 amino acids. Germline trimming cut 2 bases from V and 6 bases from J; bases unmatched to any gene: 4. The germline gives CDR1 SGHRS, CDR2 YFSETQ. CDR3 coding DNA: TGCGCCAGCAGCTTCGAGCTAGCGGGCGAGCAGTACTTC. Amino acid sequence: CASSFELAGEQYF.

The chain joins TRBV2 to TRBJ2-7; TRBD2 matches at 11 bases. V was clipped by 8 bases and J by 6 bases; unmatched bases: 18. This CDR3 comprises 17 residues. Germline lookup yields CDR1 SNHLY and CDR2 FYNNEI. CDR3 sequence reads: CASGIGGTSGPEGEQYF. DNA for the CDR3: TGTGCCAGCGGAATAGGTGGGACTAGCGGCCCCGAGGGCGAGCAGTACTTC. The complete variable domain, with remaining parts taken from reference TRBV2 and TRBJ2-7, reads EPEVTQTPSHQVTQMGQEVILRCVPISNHLYFYWYRQILGQKVEFLVSFYNNEISEKSEIFDDQFSVERPDGSNFTLKIRSTKLEDSAMYFCASGIGGTSGPEGEQYFGPGTRLTVT.

The genes are TRBV21-1 and TRBJ2-7; the D call TRBD1 from the table was never checked on the DNA. TRBV21-1 is flagged as a pseudogene. CDR3 length: 17 amino acids. The CDR3 region has the DNA TGTGCCAGCAGCACCTCGACAGGGGGCTTTGACCCCTACGAGCAGTACTTC. Its translation: CASSTSTGGFDPYEQYF.

Here the CDR3 DNA reads TGTGCCAGCAGTGATCCTTGGACAGCTAACTATGGCTACACCTTC. This translates into CASSDPWTANYGYTF. The chain is built from TRBV25-1 and TRBJ1-2, with a weak D call TRBD1 (6 bases). Germline CDR1 is MGHDK and CDR2 is SYGVNS. V was clipped by 3 bases and J by 0 bases, with 11 bases between them. This CDR3 comprises 15 residues.

V is TRBV7-2 and J is TRBJ2-1, with D maybe TRBD2 (6 bases). V was cut by 5 bases and J by 12 bases, with 26 bases left in between. The CDR3 is 16 amino acids. Per germline, CDR1 SGHTA and CDR2 FQGNSA. The CDR3 here is CASSPAGSSRIFGQFF. CDR3 nucleotide sequence: TGTGCCAGCAGCCCGGCGGGGAGTTCAAGAATTTTCGGGCAGTTCTTC.

The rearrangement links TRBV30 to TRBJ1-6, with TRBD1 matching over 7 bases. The germline gives CDR1 GTSNPN, CDR2 SVGIG (reference sequence). The CDR3 is 14 amino acids. V lost 4 bases to trimming and J lost 10 bases; unmatched junction nucleotides: 10. The CDR3 loop reads CAWKQGQVNSPLHF. In DNA form, the CDR3 reads TGTGCCTGGAAACAGGGGCAGGTTAACTCACCCCTCCACTTT.

The count of this clone is one. This chain connects TRBV11-2 to TRBJ2-5, with D possibly matching TRBD1 (6 bases). CDR1 is SGHAT and CDR2 is FQNNGV in the germline V gene. V lost 1 base and J lost 4, with 16 bases in between. The length of the CDR3 is 16 residues. The CDR3 nucleotides read TGTGCCAGCAGCTTAGGGCCTAATAGGGGGACAGAGACCCAGTACTTC. Residues: CASSLGPNRGTETQYF.

The chain recombines TRBV11-2 with TRBJ1-6, with D perhaps matching TRBD1 (6 bases). CDR3 length: 13 residues. Trimming shortened V by 6 bases and J by 5 bases, and 8 bases separated the two germline ends. CDR1 is SGHAT and CDR2 is FQNNGV in the germline V gene. DNA for the CDR3: TGTGCCAGCAGACAGGGTAATAATTCACCCCTCCACTTT. The encoded protein is CASRQGNNSPLHF. The whole variable domain, remainder taken from reference TRBV11-2 and TRBJ1-6, is EAGVAQSPRYKIIEKRQSVAFWCNPISGHATLYWYQQILGQGPKLLIQFQNNGVVDDSQLPKDRFSAERLKGVDSTLKIQPAKLEDSAVYLCASRQGNNSPLHFGNGTRLTVT.

This chain connects TRBV4-1 to TRBJ1-1, with TRBD1 identical over 9 bases. The CDR3 is made up of 16 amino acids. After removal of 2 bases from V and 4 bases from J, the junction contained 8 bases not matched to a gene. In germline, CDR1 is MGHRA, CDR2 YSYEKL. CDR3 loop: CASSQLPPGQGTEAFF. As DNA, the CDR3 is TGCGCCAGCAGCCAATTACCCCCGGGACAGGGCACTGAAGCTTTCTTT.